These 25 T cell receptor beta chains were all obtained from the same sample, sequenced in a study of T cells in Graves' hyperthyroidism and ophthalmopathy. The source material, RNA transcripts, was used to amplify TCR beta CDR3 regions. TCR CDR3 regions were first amplified by RT-PCR with HTBI primers. TCRdb independently ran MiXCR on the multiplex PCR reads; one entry per CDR3 protein. Among around 400,000 distinct CDR3 sequences listed, approximately 13% were seen once. The specimen sequenced was blood. The receptors here all came from a woman between 18 and 29 years old with Graves' hyperthyroidism.

This clonotype came up many times. The chain carries TRBV20-1 and TRBJ2-3; D possibly corresponds to TRBD2 (7 bases). The CDR3 covers 13 residues. The V gene's germline CDR1 is DFQATT and CDR2 SNEGSKA (reference sequence). V shed 4 bases and J shed 4 bases, with 12 bases lying between them. The CDR3 spells CSAMREGADTQYF. The CDR3 coding sequence is TGCAGTGCTATGAGGGAGGGGGCAGATACGCAGTATTTT.

Many counts were recorded for this clonotype. J is TRBJ2-1 and V is TRBV9; TRBD2 matches 13 bases. The V gene end was trimmed by 2 bases and the J gene end by 4 bases; junction bases not matched to a gene: 6. The length of the CDR3 is 17 residues. Germline values: CDR1 SGDLS, CDR2 YYNGEE. In DNA, the CDR3 is TGTGCCAGCAGCGTGTCTAGGACTAGCGGGGGTTACAATGAGCAGTTCTTC. Its translation: CASSVSRTSGGYNEQFF.

Here the CDR3 DNA reads TGTGCCAGTAGTATAGGGGTAAAGCAGTTCTTC. It specifies CASSIGVKQFF. This chain uses TRBV19 with TRBJ2-1; D is unclear. This CDR3 region has 11 residues. The germline CDR1 and CDR2 sequences are LNHDA and SQIVND (reference sequence). Trimming stripped 1 base from V and 11 bases from J, with 6 bases between.

Many counts were recorded for this clonotype. The CDR3 protein is CSAGGGTYGYTF. The CDR3 region has the DNA TGCAGTGCTGGGGGGGGTACCTATGGCTACACCTTC. The chain recombines TRBV20-1 with TRBJ1-2; D might be TRBD1 (5 bases). With 5 bases removed from V and 4 bases from J, the gap between germline ends came to 11 bases. The CDR3 consists of 12 residues. Germline CDR1 reads DFQATT; CDR2 reads SNEGSKA (reference sequence).

The J gene is TRBJ2-1, the V gene TRBV12-3 or TRBV12-4; 14 nucleotides match TRBD2. This CDR3 contains 16 residues. V trimming: 3 bases; J trimming: 7 bases; junction bases outside the gene matches: 5. As DNA, the CDR3 is TGTGCCAGCAGTTTTAGGACTAGCGGGAGGCTTAATGAGCAGTTCTTC. It translates to CASSFRTSGRLNEQFF.

This clonotype was recorded many times. The chain uses TRBV2 and TRBJ2-2; 9 nucleotides match TRBD2. Germline V gene sequence: CDR1 SNHLY, CDR2 FYNNEI. This CDR3 has 16 residues. J was trimmed by 0 bases and V by 5 bases; bases with no gene match: 4. Here the CDR3 DNA reads TGTGCCAGCAGTCTCCGACTAGCGGCGAACACCGGGGAGCTGTTTTTT. Encoded protein: CASSLRLAANTGELFF.

This clonotype was recorded many times. As DNA, the CDR3 is TGCGCCAGCAGCCAAGAAGAAGGACTTAACTTATACGAGCAGTACTTC. Translation gives CASSQEEGLNLYEQYF. The chain carries TRBV4-3 and TRBJ2-7, with a tentative D call TRBD2 (5 bases). The CDR3 extends over 16 amino acids. Between the trimmed V and J ends, which lost 0 bases and 4 bases, there was a span of 16 bases. Germline V gives CDR1 LGHNA, CDR2 YSLEER.

V usage is TRBV12-3 or TRBV12-4 and J usage is TRBJ1-2; D may be TRBD1 (5 bases). Trimming pared 5 bases from V and 4 bases from J, leaving 11 bases between. This CDR3 region has 13 residues. DNA for the CDR3: TGTGCCAGCAGTCACGGCGGGGGCTATGGCTACACCTTC. Encoded protein: CASSHGGGYGYTF.

V and J are TRBV19 and TRBJ2-1; the match to TRBD2 covers 7 bases. Germline assignment: CDR1 LNHDA and CDR2 SQIVND (reference sequence). V trimming: 4 bases; J trimming: 3 bases; junction bases outside the gene matches: 6. CDR3 length: 15 amino acids. The CDR3: CASSKAGVGYNEQFF. The CDR3 DNA reads TGTGCCAGTAGTAAGGCGGGAGTGGGCTACAATGAGCAGTTCTTC.

This clonotype showed up many times. This chain uses TRBV2 with TRBJ1-1; 9 nucleotides match TRBD1. With V trimmed by 6 bases and J by 2 bases, 1 base remained unmatched. Germline values: CDR1 SNHLY, CDR2 FYNNEI. The CDR3 contains 13 residues. CDR3 sequence: CASRTGGNTEAFF. As DNA, the CDR3 is TGTGCCAGCAGGACAGGGGGAAACACTGAAGCTTTCTTT.

This clonotype has a handful of counts. Possible read error: a much larger clone is one base away. V and J are TRBV27 and TRBJ2-1; D gene uncertain. The CDR3 has 14 residues. Germline CDR1 is MNHEY and CDR2 is SMNVEV (reference sequence). CDR3 nucleotide sequence: TGTGCCGGCAGTTTAAGAGGTTTTGGCGATGAGCAGTTCTTC. Its protein product is CAGSLRGFGDEQFF.

The chain joins TRBV14 to TRBJ2-5, with D unresolved. V lost 1 base and J lost 4, with 19 bases in between. From germline, CDR1 is SGHDN and CDR2 FVKESK. CDR3 size: 17 residues. CDR3 loop: CASSQAKGGWAGETQYF. CDR3 nucleotides: TGTGCCAGCAGCCAAGCTAAGGGTGGCTGGGCTGGAGAGACCCAGTACTTC. Full variable domain (rest looked up from reference TRBV14 and TRBJ2-5): EAGVTQFPSHSVIEKGQTVTLRCDPISGHDNLYWYRRVMGKEIKFLLHFVKESKQDESGMPNNRFLAERTGGTYSTLKVQPAELEDSGVYFCASSQAKGGWAGETQYFGPGTRLLVL.

This clonotype was counted ten times or more. The genes are TRBV6-1 and TRBJ1-1; 7 bases are shared with TRBD1. The germline gives CDR1 MNHNS, CDR2 SASEGT. This CDR3 contains 14 residues. The V gene end was trimmed by 5 bases and the J gene end by 6 bases; junction bases not matched to a gene: 9. The CDR3 sequence: CASSPPRGGPEAFF. The CDR3 DNA reads TGTGCCAGCAGTCCTCCTCGAGGGGGCCCTGAAGCTTTCTTT.

V gene TRBV19 combines with J gene TRBJ2-2; possibly TRBD1 for D (6 bases). CDR3 length equals 14 residues. V was pared by 7 bases and J by 6 bases, with 15 bases between. CDR1 is LNHDA, CDR2 SQIVND, per germline (reference sequence). The CDR3 is CASIPDRYAGELFF. The CDR3 DNA is TGTGCCAGTATCCCCGACAGGTACGCCGGGGAGCTGTTTTTT.

The table lists this clonotype with many counts. The V and J genes are TRBV20-1 and TRBJ2-1; 7 nucleotides line up with TRBD1. The CDR3 totals 14 residues. The junction had 4 bases not matched to a gene; V was cut back by 3 bases and J by 2 bases. Germline values: CDR1 DFQATT, CDR2 SNEGSKA (reference sequence). This CDR3 is CSASLTGTYNEQFF. The CDR3 coding sequence is TGCAGTGCTAGCTTGACAGGGACCTACAATGAGCAGTTCTTC.

The chain uses TRBV20-1 and TRBJ1-5; maybe TRBD1 (6 bases). Germline lookup yields CDR1 DFQATT and CDR2 SNEGSKA (reference sequence). The CDR3 spans 13 residues. The V gene lost 4 bases and the J gene lost 6 bases, with 13 bases spanning the gap. Here the CDR3 DNA reads TGCAGTGCTATTACAGGGTCTTTTCAGCCCCAGCATTTT. Translating it yields CSAITGSFQPQHF.

The gene calls are TRBV5-1 and TRBJ1-1; a possible D gene is TRBD1 (6 bases). The V gene's germline CDR1 is SGHRS and CDR2 YFSETQ. This CDR3 is built from 11 residues. The ends were cut back, 4 bases at V and 11 bases at J, with 12 bases in the middle. The CDR3 spells CASSEDSNAFF. As DNA, the CDR3 is TGCGCCAGCAGCGAGGACAGTAATGCTTTCTTT.

Many counts were recorded for this clonotype. The chain joins TRBV6-2 or TRBV6-3 to TRBJ2-7, with no clear D. Germline V gene lookup returns CDR1 MNHEY and CDR2 SVGEGT. V lost 6 bases and J lost 3, with 15 bases in between. This CDR3 spans 14 amino acids. The CDR3 region is CASSHPRRFYEQYF. DNA for the CDR3: TGTGCCAGCAGCCACCCCCGGCGTTTCTACGAGCAGTACTTC.

There are a few counts of this clonotype. The rearrangement links TRBV7-2 to TRBJ2-5; 15 nucleotides match TRBD2. CDR1 and CDR2 from the germline V gene are SGHTA and FQGNSA. The CDR3 covers 16 residues. V trimming: 6 bases; J trimming: 5 bases; junction bases outside the gene matches: 7. CDR3 coding DNA: TGTGCCAGCAGACGAACGGGACTAGCGGGGGGTGAGACCCAGTACTTC. It translates to CASRRTGLAGGETQYF.

The genes are TRBV5-6 and TRBJ1-2; TRBD1 is a possible D gene (5 bases). The CDR3 consists of 15 residues. Germline V gene lookup returns CDR1 SGHDT and CDR2 YYEEEE. V was cut by 4 bases and J by 1 base, with 14 bases left in between. CDR3 sequence: CASSQDGGGNYGYTF. CDR3 nucleotide sequence: TGTGCCAGCAGCCAGGACGGGGGAGGTAACTATGGCTACACCTTC.

This chain uses TRBV6-5 with TRBJ2-2; tentative D call: TRBD2 (6 bases). CDR1 is MNHEY and CDR2 is SVGAGI in the germline V gene. This CDR3 contains 17 residues. Trimming stripped 0 bases from V and 0 bases from J, with 11 bases between. CDR3 region: CASSYSASAANTGELFF. In nucleotides, the CDR3 is TGTGCCAGCAGTTACTCCGCTAGCGCCGCGAACACCGGGGAGCTGTTTTTT.

Many counts were recorded for this clonotype. V usage is TRBV24-1 and J usage is TRBJ2-1, with D perhaps TRBD2 (7 bases). Trimming shortened V by 4 bases and J by 9 bases, and 15 bases separated the two germline ends. The CDR3 is 14 residues long. Germline V CDR1 and CDR2: KGHDR, SFDVKD. The CDR3 here is CATSDRGAILEQFF. The CDR3 region has the DNA TGTGCCACCAGTGACCGGGGGGCCATCCTTGAGCAGTTCTTC.

For this clonotype: This may be a read error, as it is one base from a much larger clone. The CDR3 ends on some other residue instead of the conserved phenylalanine or tryptophan, so this is likely a read error. This CDR3 reads CASSAFKLGSGRGPYNEQFL. CDR3 nucleotides: TGTGCCAGCAGTGCCTTTAAGTTGGGTAGCGGGAGGGGACCCTACAATGAGCAGTTCCTC. V is TRBV25-1 and J is TRBJ2-1; 11 positions agree with TRBD2. V shed 4 bases and J 2 bases; nucleotides not matched to a gene: 16. Germline CDR1 and CDR2: MGHDK and SYGVNS. The CDR3 sequence is 20 residues long.

This clonotype was recorded many times. The chain combines TRBV2 with TRBJ1-6, with 7 bases matching TRBD1. This CDR3 region has 17 residues. Germline loops: CDR1 SNHLY, CDR2 FYNNEI. Unmatched junction bases numbered 13, after V lost 6 bases and J lost 5 bases. In nucleotides, the CDR3 is TGTGCCAGCAGGTCCGGTGGGTGGGACAGCCATAATTCACCCCTCCACTTT. This codes for CASRSGGWDSHNSPLHF.

The chain joins TRBV2 to TRBJ1-1; TRBD1 is a possible D gene (5 bases). The CDR3 sequence is 18 residues long. CDR1 is SNHLY, CDR2 FYNNEI, per germline. Trimming cost V 6 bases and J 6 bases, with 29 bases left between them. As DNA, the CDR3 is TGTGCCAGCAGCAATTATGGTGGGGGTCAAGCTTCTACAGCTGAAGCTTTCTTT. Protein: CASSNYGGGQASTAEAFF.